This paragraph reports one T cell receptor (beta chain). Its target is not known. The data belong to a study of shared clonotypes between healthy human individuals. Study observations and caveats: The low donor count limited represented genetic and exposure-history diversity. Sequencing of the sorted subsets was shown by rarefaction to be incomplete despite large depth.

Every donor was a Caucasian adult from Nashville, Tennessee. The test was conducted at deep level. Sequencing was performed with immunoSEQ multiplex PCR; in TCRdb, only in-frame clones are kept and a portion is missing. The repertoire has 600,000 to 800,000 clones, approximately 72% of them found once; the top ten carry around 1.7%. The CDR3 is 18 amino acids. Trimming took 1 base from V and 8 from J; bases not matched to a gene: 16. Looked up from germline, CDR1 is SGHTA and CDR2 is FQGNSA. The V gene is TRBV7-2, the J gene TRBJ2-1; TRBD2 matches at 8 bases. What was sequenced was memory CD4+ T cells sorted from blood. Stated subset: CD45RA-negative fraction. The receptor's source is a woman younger than 45 in good health. This CDR3 is CASSLDGSGEGGRDEQFF. For the CDR3, the DNA is TGTGCCAGCAGCTTAGATGGTAGCGGGGAAGGCGGTCGAGATGAGCAGTTCTTC.